This TCR beta chain appears in the sequencing data of a study of blood T cell repertoires in COVID-19. Profiled with immunoSEQ multiplex PCR; TCRdb holds only in-frame clones, not every one. Among around 130,000 clones listed, roughly four fifths were seen once. In regard to this clone: This sample includes further DNA sequences coding for the same CDR3.

The CDR3 spans 12 residues. V dropped 3 bases and J dropped 5 bases, with 7 bases sitting between them. This sequence was found in a human donor in a cohort sampled during active COVID-19. The rearrangement links TRBV12-3 or TRBV12-4 to TRBJ1-1; a possible D gene is TRBD1 (5 bases). Sequencing was performed on peripheral blood. In DNA form, the CDR3 reads TGTGCCAGCAGTTTTCCAGGGACTGAAGCTTTCTTT. The encoded protein is CASSFPGTEAFF.